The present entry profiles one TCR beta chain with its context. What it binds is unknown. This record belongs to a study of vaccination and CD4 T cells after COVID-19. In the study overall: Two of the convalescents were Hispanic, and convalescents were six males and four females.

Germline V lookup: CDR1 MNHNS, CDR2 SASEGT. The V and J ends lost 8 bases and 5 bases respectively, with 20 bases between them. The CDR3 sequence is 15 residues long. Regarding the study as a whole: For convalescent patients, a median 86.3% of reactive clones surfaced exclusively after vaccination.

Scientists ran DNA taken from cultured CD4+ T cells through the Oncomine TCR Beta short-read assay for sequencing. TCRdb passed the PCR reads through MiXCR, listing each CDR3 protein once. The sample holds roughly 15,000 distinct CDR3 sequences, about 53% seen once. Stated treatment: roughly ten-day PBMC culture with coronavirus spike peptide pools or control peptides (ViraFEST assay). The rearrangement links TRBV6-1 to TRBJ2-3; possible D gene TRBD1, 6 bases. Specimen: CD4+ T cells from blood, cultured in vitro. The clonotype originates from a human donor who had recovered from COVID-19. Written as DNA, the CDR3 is TGTGCCAGCGCCGAACGACCGGGACATTTAGATACGCAGTATTTT. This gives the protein CASAERPGHLDTQYF.